The present TCR beta chain was sequenced within a study of cytomegalovirus exposure and HLA in healthy donors. This clone came up a few times. Its specificity is unknown. The study, taken as a whole, reports: Beyond CMV serostatus, there was no information to go on about immune exposure. The study labeled 180 or so TCR beta chains cytomegalovirus-associated.

The V and J ends lost 4 bases and 3 bases, in that order; junction bases with no gene match: 10. In germline, CDR1 is SGHDT, CDR2 YYEEEE. The CDR3 is 17 residues long. The PCR used 60 Vbeta and 13 Jbeta primers. Authors' methods: Per a later analysis, the number of unique TCR beta chains was some 80 million, of which about 11 million were shared. Assay: immunoSEQ multiplex PCR; the TCRdb copy retains only in-frame clones and omits some. Clonal size and the V and J genes are those of that table, whereas D and trimming came from the DNA. This sample has 70,000 to 95,000 clones, with roughly 79% found just once.

The chain recombines TRBV5-6 with TRBJ1-6; 7 bases agree with TRBD1. Sample: PBMCs. This TCR came from a woman aged 25 to 39 in good health and CMV-seronegative. CDR3 sequence (DNA): TGTGCCAGCAGCGGACGACAGGGTTTCCTCTATAATTCACCCCTCCACTTT. Protein: CASSGRQGFLYNSPLHF.